Presented here are 31 T cell receptor beta chains from one specimen sequenced in a study of T cells after yellow fever vaccination. TCRdb re-derived calls from the 5' RACE reads in MiXCR, one entry per CDR3 protein. The repertoire has about 340,000 distinct CDR3 sequences, about 9.5% of them found once; the top ten carry more than 15%. This specimen consisted of PBMCs, obtained on the day of the first yellow fever vaccination. These receptors were taken from a man aged 18 to 29 who received the YFV17D yellow fever vaccine.

The chain joins TRBV28 to TRBJ1-5; D unresolved. Trimming stripped 5 bases from V and 8 bases from J, with 10 bases between. Germline assignment: CDR1 MDHEN and CDR2 SYDVKM. The CDR3 extends over 12 amino acids. CDR3 DNA sequence: TGTGCCAGCAGTCTGCCTGGCGAGCCCCAGCATTTT. Translating gives CASSLPGEPQHF.

This clonotype was observed many times. This rearrangement joins TRBV10-2 to TRBJ2-7; TRBD2 aligns across 8 bases. Germline V CDR1 and CDR2: WSHSY, SAAADI. Trimming took 7 bases from V and 3 from J; bases not matched to a gene: 5. This CDR3 is 13 amino acids long. This CDR3 is CASTGGASYEQYF. For the CDR3, the DNA is TGCGCCAGCACCGGGGGGGCCAGCTACGAGCAGTACTTC.

This clonotype appeared many times. The V and J genes are TRBV5-1 and TRBJ2-5, with 9 positions matching TRBD2. V shed 3 bases, J shed 4 bases, and the junction held 7 bases outside the gene matches. The CDR3 spans 15 residues. Germline V CDR1 and CDR2: SGHRS, YFSETQ. Here the CDR3 reads CASSSQASGVETQYF. CDR3 DNA: TGCGCCAGCAGCTCCCAGGCTAGCGGGGTAGAGACCCAGTACTTC.

This clonotype was picked up a small number of times. This rearrangement joins TRBV7-2 to TRBJ1-2; D may be TRBD1 (5 bases). The CDR3 extends over 14 amino acids. V lost 5 bases, J lost 1 base, and 11 bases lay in between. The germline gives CDR1 SGHTA, CDR2 FQGNSA. The CDR3 coding sequence is TGTGCCAGCAGCCTCAGGGTTTATAACTATGGCTACACCTTC. Amino acid sequence: CASSLRVYNYGYTF.

J is TRBJ1-4 and V is TRBV5-6; tentative D call: TRBD1 (6 bases). V lost 3 bases and J lost 5, with 17 bases in between. Germline V CDR1 and CDR2: SGHDT, YYEEEE. This CDR3 is built from 16 residues. The CDR3 nucleotides read TGTGCCAGCAGCTCAAAAACCGGGGGCCTCAATGAAAAACTGTTTTTT. Protein: CASSSKTGGLNEKLFF.

This clonotype was counted many times. V is TRBV19 and J is TRBJ2-7; D call uncertain. The CDR3 runs to 13 residues. Trimming stripped 3 bases from V and 4 bases from J, with 10 bases between. Germline CDR1 LNHDA, CDR2 SQIVND (reference sequence). CDR3 sequence: CASSMRSGYEQYV. The DNA for the CDR3 is TGTGCCAGTAGTATGCGGTCCGGTTACGAGCAGTACGTC.

This clonotype was counted a few times. The chain links TRBV25-1 to TRBJ2-2; 10 nucleotides align to TRBD1. V dropped 2 bases and J dropped 4; count of bases not matched to a gene: 4. The CDR3 runs 16 residues. Germline V lookup: CDR1 MGHDK, CDR2 SYGVNS. The CDR3 DNA reads as TGTGCCAGCAGTGAACCGGGACAGGGGACCACCGGGGAGCTGTTTTTT. This translates into CASSEPGQGTTGELFF.

The CDR3 is CASSTDHSYEQYF. CDR3 sequence (DNA): TGTGCCAGCAGCACCGACCACTCCTACGAGCAGTACTTC. The chain employs TRBV5-4 and TRBJ2-7, with D uncertain. The ends were cut back, 4 bases at V and 0 bases at J, with 8 bases in the middle. There are 13 residues in the CDR3. Germline CDR1 reads SGHNT; CDR2 reads YYREEE (reference sequence).

In this sample, this clonotype turned up many times. The genes are TRBV25-1 and TRBJ2-1; 8 bases fit TRBD2. The CDR3 runs 17 residues. Germline CDR1 and CDR2: MGHDK and SYGVNS. V shed 3 bases, J shed 0 bases, and the junction held 7 bases outside the gene matches. The CDR3 region is CASSESRGLASYNEQFF. As DNA, the CDR3 is TGTGCCAGCAGTGAGTCCCGTGGACTAGCCTCCTACAATGAGCAGTTCTTC.

This clonotype was seen a few times. This chain connects TRBV10-3 to TRBJ2-1; the D is unclear. V lost 10 bases, J lost 0 bases, and 16 bases lay in between. Germline V CDR1 and CDR2: ENHRY, SYGVKD. The CDR3 totals 15 residues. The CDR3 DNA sequence: TGTGCCACTAATCTGATTTTGAGCTCCTACAATGAGCAGTTCTTC. Translated: CATNLILSSYNEQFF.

The chain combines TRBV10-2 with TRBJ2-1; TRBD2 matches at 10 bases. The CDR3 has 14 residues. V shed 6 bases and J 6 bases; nucleotides not matched to a gene: 5. The V gene's germline CDR1 is WSHSY and CDR2 SAAADI. This CDR3 reads CASSLAGVTNEQFF. The DNA of the CDR3 is TGCGCCAGCAGCCTAGCGGGGGTAACCAATGAGCAGTTCTTC.

This clonotype was counted only a few times. The junction departs from the called germline gene at one end, perhaps through a read error. The V gene is TRBV18, the J gene TRBJ2-3; tentatively, D is TRBD1 (6 bases). The CDR3 consists of 14 residues. Per germline, CDR1 KGHSH and CDR2 LQKENI. In DNA, the CDR3 is TGTGCCAGCTCACCAGGGTACAGGGCAGACACGCAGTATTTT. It encodes CASSPGYRADTQYF.

This clonotype was counted many times. The rearrangement uses TRBV7-2 and TRBJ1-1; 9 bases are shared with TRBD1. With 4 bases clipped from V and 2 bases from J, the junction kept 20 bases outside the gene matches. Germline loops: CDR1 SGHTA, CDR2 FQGNSA. The length of the CDR3 is 20 residues. For the CDR3, the DNA is TGTGCCAGCAGCTACCTACCGGGACAGGGCTCCTATCGTGGAAACACTGAAGCTTTCTTT. This translates into CASSYLPGQGSYRGNTEAFF.

The chain employs TRBV24-1 and TRBJ2-3; no clear D. CDR1 is KGHDR, CDR2 SFDVKD, per germline. V was pared by 1 base and J by 0 bases, with 7 bases between. The CDR3 covers 15 residues. The CDR3 protein is CATSDFPASTDTQYF. CDR3 DNA sequence: TGTGCCACCAGTGATTTCCCAGCTAGCACAGATACGCAGTATTTT.

This clonotype was observed at least ten times. The chain links TRBV12-3 or TRBV12-4 to TRBJ2-3; either TRBD1 or TRBD2 may fit D (6 bases each). The CDR3 loop spans 14 amino acids. Trimming stripped 3 bases from V and 4 bases from J, with 11 bases between. CDR3 protein: CASSFGGLADTQYF. The CDR3 DNA reads as TGTGCCAGCAGTTTCGGGGGCTTGGCAGATACGCAGTATTTT.

This clonotype appeared a few times. The chain is built from TRBV7-6 and TRBJ2-1; 9 bases line up with TRBD1. The CDR3 length is 17 residues. Germline lookup yields CDR1 SGHVS and CDR2 FNYEAQ. Trimming took 5 bases from V and 4 from J; bases not matched to a gene: 12. This chain's CDR3 is CASSPSAGTGIYNEQFF. For the CDR3, the DNA is TGTGCCAGCAGCCCATCCGCCGGGACAGGGATATACAATGAGCAGTTCTTC. Using reference TRBV7-6 and TRBJ2-1 for the parts outside the CDR3, the full variable domain is GAGVSQSPRYKVTKRGQDVALRCDPISGHVSLYWYRQALGQGPEFLTYFNYEAQQDKSGLPNDRFSAERPEGSISTLTIQRTEQRDSAMYRCASSPSAGTGIYNEQFFGPGTRLTVL.

This clonotype was counted many times. This chain links TRBV6-1 with TRBJ1-5; 7 bases line up with TRBD1. The J segment lost 4 bases and the V segment lost 8 bases, leaving 14 bases of the junction unmatched. Germline V lookup: CDR1 MNHNS, CDR2 SASEGT. This CDR3 is built from 16 residues. In DNA, the CDR3 is TGTGCCAGCGTGCCCAGTCGACAGGGAAAAAATCAGCCCCAGCATTTT. Its protein is CASVPSRQGKNQPQHF.

This clonotype has at least ten counts. The chain is built from TRBV11-2 and TRBJ2-2; D is unresolved. CDR1 is SGHAT, CDR2 FQNNGV, per germline. V was shortened by 4 bases and J by 6 bases, with 6 bases between the two germline ends. This CDR3 has 12 residues. The CDR3 bases are TGTGCCAGCAGCTCCCCCTCCGGGGAGCTGTTTTTT. Translating it yields CASSSPSGELFF. The full variable domain, with the rest looked up from reference TRBV11-2 and TRBJ2-2, is EAGVAQSPRYKIIEKRQSVAFWCNPISGHATLYWYQQILGQGPKLLIQFQNNGVVDDSQLPKDRFSAERLKGVDSTLKIQPAKLEDSAVYLCASSSPSGELFFGEGSRLTVL.

This clonotype was counted many times. This chain links TRBV3-1 with TRBJ1-6, with a weak D call TRBD1 (6 bases). CDR3 length: 14 residues. Between the trimmed V and J ends, which lost 1 base and 11 bases, there was a span of 12 bases. Germline V gene sequence: CDR1 LGHDT, CDR2 YNNKEL (reference sequence). The DNA of the CDR3 is TGTGCCAGCAGCCAAGCCAGGGGCCTCACACCCCTCCACTTT. This sequence encodes CASSQARGLTPLHF.

This clonotype appeared a few times. This rearrangement joins TRBV29-1 to TRBJ2-5, with 7 positions matching TRBD1. CDR3 length equals 12 residues. V trimming: 8 bases; J trimming: 3 bases; junction bases outside the gene matches: 6. Germline V CDR1 and CDR2: SQVTM, ANQGSEA. For the CDR3, the DNA is TGCAGCTCGGGCGACAGGGAAGAGACCCAGTACTTC. Protein sequence: CSSGDREETQYF.

The chain uses TRBV9 and TRBJ2-3; 8 bases fit TRBD2. CDR1 is SGDLS and CDR2 is YYNGEE in the germline V gene. The CDR3 is 15 residues long. The ends lost 0 bases at V and 6 bases at J; junction bases unmatched: 6. CDR3 loop: CASSVVGTSVDTQYF. The CDR3 region has the DNA TGTGCCAGCAGCGTAGTAGGGACTAGTGTCGATACGCAGTATTTT.

The rearrangement links TRBV9 to TRBJ2-1, with a possible D match to TRBD2 (5 bases). V lost 2 bases and J 10 bases, leaving 22 bases between the germline ends. The CDR3 has 16 residues. Germline V CDR1 and CDR2: SGDLS, YYNGEE. The CDR3 DNA sequence: TGTGCCAGCAGCGTTTCCCCTTGGCCCCCAGGCGGGGAGCAGTTCTTC. Amino acids: CASSVSPWPPGGEQFF.

This clonotype was counted a few times. The chain recombines TRBV10-3 with TRBJ1-1; D is unclear. The germline V and J ends were trimmed by 7 bases and 0 bases, with 12 bases remaining between them. Germline V gene data show CDR1 as ENHRY and CDR2 as SYGVKD. This CDR3 is 14 amino acids long. As DNA, the CDR3 is TGTGCCATCAACCAGGACGGTTTGAACACTGAAGCTTTCTTT. As protein: CAINQDGLNTEAFF.

CDR3 coding DNA: TGTGCCAGCAGCTGGAATGAGCAGTTCTTC. Residues: CASSWNEQFF. The genes are TRBV7-9 and TRBJ2-1; D remains unclear. Germline V lookup: CDR1 SEHNR, CDR2 FQNEAQ (reference sequence). There are 10 residues in the CDR3. Trimming took 4 bases from V and 7 from J, leaving 2 bases between them. The full variable domain, rest sourced from reference TRBV7-9 and TRBJ2-1, is DTGVSQNPRHKITKRGQNVTFRCDPISEHNRLYWYRQTLGQGPEFLTYFQNEAQLEKSRLLSDRFSAERPKGSFSTLEIQRTEQGDSAMYLCASSWNEQFFGPGTRLTVL.

As DNA, the CDR3 is TGCGCCAGCAGCTTCGGAAAGGACACAGATACGCAGTATTTT. Its protein product is CASSFGKDTDTQYF. The V call is TRBV5-1, the J call TRBJ2-3; D is uncertain. Germline lookup yields CDR1 SGHRS and CDR2 YFSETQ. The CDR3 has 14 residues. V lost 2 bases, J lost 2 bases, and 9 bases lay in between.

This clonotype was seen repeatedly, ten times or more. The J gene is TRBJ2-4, the V gene TRBV20-1; D is unclear. In germline, CDR1 is DFQATT, CDR2 SNEGSKA (reference sequence). V lost 0 bases and J lost 3, with 6 bases in between. CDR3 length: 13 amino acids. CDR3 loop: CSARDPSKNIQYF. The CDR3 DNA follows: TGCAGTGCTAGAGACCCGAGCAAAAACATTCAGTACTTC.

This clonotype occurred a few times. The gene calls are TRBV20-1 and TRBJ2-7; D ambiguous. Germline loops: CDR1 DFQATT, CDR2 SNEGSKA (reference sequence). The CDR3 contains 13 residues. V was shortened by 3 bases and J by 4 bases, with 13 bases between the two germline ends. CDR3 bases: TGCAGTGCTAGCCGGCCGCCCGGATACGAGCAGTACGTC. Translating it yields CSASRPPGYEQYV.

The chain uses TRBV28 and TRBJ2-1; D is uncertain. Looked up from germline, CDR1 is MDHEN and CDR2 is SYDVKM. The CDR3 totals 13 residues. The V end lost 5 bases, the J end lost 7 bases, and 12 bases lay between the germline ends. CDR3 region: CASSPPIGNEQFF. The CDR3 coding sequence is TGTGCCAGCAGTCCCCCGATAGGAAATGAGCAGTTCTTC.

The V gene is TRBV12-3 or TRBV12-4, the J gene TRBJ2-1; TRBD2 aligns across 13 bases. With V trimmed by 8 bases and J by 3 bases, 10 bases remained unmatched. The CDR3 extends over 17 amino acids. The CDR3 DNA reads as TGTGCCAGCTCTGTCACTAGCGGGGGGGAGAGCTACAATGAGCAGTTCTTC. The encoded protein is CASSVTSGGESYNEQFF.

V gene TRBV7-2 combines with J gene TRBJ2-3; D is possibly TRBD1 (6 bases). V shed 2 bases and J shed 2 bases, with 17 bases lying between them. CDR1 is SGHTA and CDR2 is FQGNSA in the germline V gene. The length of the CDR3 is 17 residues. This chain's CDR3 is CASSLPGQGFPTDTQYF. In nucleotides, the CDR3 is TGTGCCAGCAGCTTACCCGGGCAGGGGTTTCCCACAGATACGCAGTATTTT.

The chain couples TRBV20-1 to TRBJ1-5, with D maybe TRBD1 (5 bases). The germline V gene has CDR1 DFQATT and CDR2 SNEGSKA (reference sequence). This CDR3 spans 15 amino acids. This CDR3 reads CFAIQGPYSNQPQHF. DNA of the CDR3: TGCTTTGCCATCCAGGGTCCTTATAGCAATCAGCCCCAGCATTTT.